These T cell receptor beta chains were read from a single sample in a study of response to subunit inactivated influenza vaccine. Each CDR3 protein is one row after TCRdb ran MiXCR on the RT-PCR reads. The top ten clones hold 7.5% to 9% of a sample with 600,000 to 700,000 distinct CDR3 sequences, 14% of them seen once. The sample in question was PBMCs from blood, obtained 14 days before vaccination. All receptors derive from a man in his fifties or sixties who received an inactivated influenza vaccine. Each CDR3 is given without its conserved first and last residue. Fields, in order: J gene, clone size, V gene, CDR3 protein. A clone size is listed for some rows: how often the clone was seen (once, few, many), or a class if it is expanded.

TRBJ2-1 | many | TRBV4-1 | ASSHPPGLSSEQF
TRBJ2-4 | NA | TRBV6-2/TRBV6-3 | ASSYSGSRNIQY
TRBJ2-1 | many | TRBV10-1 | ASSEFQGSYNEQF
TRBJ2-1 | few | TRBV30 | AWARVSYNEQF
TRBJ1-6 | few | TRBV7-2 | ASSFPGNSPLH
TRBJ1-2 | few | TRBV2 | ASSRDRGSEGYT
TRBJ1-2 | NA | TRBV29-1 | SVEQGANYGYT
TRBJ1-1 | NA | TRBV6-2/TRBV6-3 | ASAGQGEAF
TRBJ1-1 | many | TRBV20-1 | SACAQLNTEAF
TRBJ2-7 | few | TRBV5-1 | ASSLNRAPYEQY
TRBJ1-1 | NA | TRBV12-3/TRBV12-4 | ASSAQVNTEAF
TRBJ2-7 | few | TRBV20-1 | SARTTGNSNEQY
TRBJ2-3 | many | TRBV15 | ATSREDGGADTQY
TRBJ2-7 | few | TRBV7-6 | ASSVPGPSYEQY
TRBJ2-3 | many | TRBV5-1 | ASSPPWTDTQY
TRBJ2-5 | few | TRBV7-2 | ASSYTSGRETQY
TRBJ2-2 | many | TRBV7-9 | ASSSTNTGELF
TRBJ2-7 | few | TRBV7-8 | ASSSYIAGASGEQY
TRBJ1-4 | NA | TRBV3-1 | ASSQGDREKLF
TRBJ1-4 | few | TRBV7-2 | ASSFQGANEKLF
TRBJ2-7 | once | TRBV12-3/TRBV12-4 | ASSIRTLTGGEQY
TRBJ2-1 | few | TRBV12-3/TRBV12-4 | ASSSTSGYSYNEQF
TRBJ2-7 | many | TRBV7-6 | ASSLTSVTYEQY
TRBJ1-1 | NA | TRBV19 | ASSIGYREVNTEAF
TRBJ2-3 | NA | TRBV2 | ASRELGGGTDTQY
TRBJ1-1 | NA | TRBV29-1 | GARNTEAF
TRBJ2-7 | NA | TRBV7-9 | ASSFDTGDEQY
TRBJ2-5 | NA | TRBV20-1 | SASDTGTPETQY
TRBJ1-4 | few | TRBV20-1 | SAIPGRINEKLF
TRBJ2-7 | few | TRBV7-8 | ASSLARASGRNEQY
TRBJ2-7 | NA | TRBV12-3/TRBV12-4 | ASSSQGVPYEQY
TRBJ2-3 | NA | TRBV7-3 | ASSLTGRRTDTQY
TRBJ2-7 | few | TRBV20-1 | SAILTGTYEQY
TRBJ2-7 | few | TRBV7-2 | ASSQEAIAGFYEQY
TRBJ2-7 | many | TRBV12-3/TRBV12-4 | ASSAGESYEQY
TRBJ1-5 | NA | TRBV6-2/TRBV6-3 | ASRPNRGLGQPQH
TRBJ2-1 | few | TRBV4-2 | ASSHLLAGGLGLVNEQF
TRBJ1-1 | NA | TRBV7-8 | ASSPFRGAFTEAF
TRBJ1-1 | many | TRBV4-1 | ASSPLDRGSVTEAF
TRBJ2-3 | few | TRBV29-1 | SVSISGGSTDTQY
TRBJ1-3 | few | TRBV7-2 | ASSLRTQSSGNTIY
TRBJ2-1 | few | TRBV28 | ASSNPGQAYNEQF
TRBJ2-7 | few | TRBV5-1 | ASSLYPTGDVTYEQY
TRBJ2-1 | once | TRBV5-1 | ASSPTSWNEQF
TRBJ2-7 | once | TRBV7-9 | ASSLGTCYEQY
TRBJ2-3 | NA | TRBV6-5 | ASTSGTDTQY
TRBJ2-4 | NA | TRBV7-2 | ASSSGQSAKNIQY
TRBJ2-5 | few | TRBV24-1 | ATSAGGETQY
TRBJ2-5 | NA | TRBV5-1 | ASKEGSTSTETQY
TRBJ1-2 | NA | TRBV12-3/TRBV12-4 | ASSPPRGYGYT